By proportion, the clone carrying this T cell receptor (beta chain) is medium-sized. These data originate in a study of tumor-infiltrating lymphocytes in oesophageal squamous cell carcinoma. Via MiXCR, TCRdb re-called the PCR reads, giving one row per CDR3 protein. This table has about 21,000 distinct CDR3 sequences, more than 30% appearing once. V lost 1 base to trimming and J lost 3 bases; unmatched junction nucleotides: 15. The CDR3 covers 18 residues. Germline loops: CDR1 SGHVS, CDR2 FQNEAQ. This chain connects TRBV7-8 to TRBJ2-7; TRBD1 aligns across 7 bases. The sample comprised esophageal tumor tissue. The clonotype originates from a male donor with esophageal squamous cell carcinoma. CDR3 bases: TGTGCCAGCAGCTTAGGACAGGGAATTGAGGTCCGCCTCTACGAGCAGTACTTC. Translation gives CASSLGQGIEVRLYEQYF. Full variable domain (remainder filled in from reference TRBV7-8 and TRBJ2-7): GAGVSQSPRYKVAKRGQDVALRCDPISGHVSLFWYQQALGQGPEFLTYFQNEAQLDKSGLPSDRFFAERPEGSVSTLKIQRTQQEDSAVYLCASSLGQGIEVRLYEQYFGPGTRLTVT.